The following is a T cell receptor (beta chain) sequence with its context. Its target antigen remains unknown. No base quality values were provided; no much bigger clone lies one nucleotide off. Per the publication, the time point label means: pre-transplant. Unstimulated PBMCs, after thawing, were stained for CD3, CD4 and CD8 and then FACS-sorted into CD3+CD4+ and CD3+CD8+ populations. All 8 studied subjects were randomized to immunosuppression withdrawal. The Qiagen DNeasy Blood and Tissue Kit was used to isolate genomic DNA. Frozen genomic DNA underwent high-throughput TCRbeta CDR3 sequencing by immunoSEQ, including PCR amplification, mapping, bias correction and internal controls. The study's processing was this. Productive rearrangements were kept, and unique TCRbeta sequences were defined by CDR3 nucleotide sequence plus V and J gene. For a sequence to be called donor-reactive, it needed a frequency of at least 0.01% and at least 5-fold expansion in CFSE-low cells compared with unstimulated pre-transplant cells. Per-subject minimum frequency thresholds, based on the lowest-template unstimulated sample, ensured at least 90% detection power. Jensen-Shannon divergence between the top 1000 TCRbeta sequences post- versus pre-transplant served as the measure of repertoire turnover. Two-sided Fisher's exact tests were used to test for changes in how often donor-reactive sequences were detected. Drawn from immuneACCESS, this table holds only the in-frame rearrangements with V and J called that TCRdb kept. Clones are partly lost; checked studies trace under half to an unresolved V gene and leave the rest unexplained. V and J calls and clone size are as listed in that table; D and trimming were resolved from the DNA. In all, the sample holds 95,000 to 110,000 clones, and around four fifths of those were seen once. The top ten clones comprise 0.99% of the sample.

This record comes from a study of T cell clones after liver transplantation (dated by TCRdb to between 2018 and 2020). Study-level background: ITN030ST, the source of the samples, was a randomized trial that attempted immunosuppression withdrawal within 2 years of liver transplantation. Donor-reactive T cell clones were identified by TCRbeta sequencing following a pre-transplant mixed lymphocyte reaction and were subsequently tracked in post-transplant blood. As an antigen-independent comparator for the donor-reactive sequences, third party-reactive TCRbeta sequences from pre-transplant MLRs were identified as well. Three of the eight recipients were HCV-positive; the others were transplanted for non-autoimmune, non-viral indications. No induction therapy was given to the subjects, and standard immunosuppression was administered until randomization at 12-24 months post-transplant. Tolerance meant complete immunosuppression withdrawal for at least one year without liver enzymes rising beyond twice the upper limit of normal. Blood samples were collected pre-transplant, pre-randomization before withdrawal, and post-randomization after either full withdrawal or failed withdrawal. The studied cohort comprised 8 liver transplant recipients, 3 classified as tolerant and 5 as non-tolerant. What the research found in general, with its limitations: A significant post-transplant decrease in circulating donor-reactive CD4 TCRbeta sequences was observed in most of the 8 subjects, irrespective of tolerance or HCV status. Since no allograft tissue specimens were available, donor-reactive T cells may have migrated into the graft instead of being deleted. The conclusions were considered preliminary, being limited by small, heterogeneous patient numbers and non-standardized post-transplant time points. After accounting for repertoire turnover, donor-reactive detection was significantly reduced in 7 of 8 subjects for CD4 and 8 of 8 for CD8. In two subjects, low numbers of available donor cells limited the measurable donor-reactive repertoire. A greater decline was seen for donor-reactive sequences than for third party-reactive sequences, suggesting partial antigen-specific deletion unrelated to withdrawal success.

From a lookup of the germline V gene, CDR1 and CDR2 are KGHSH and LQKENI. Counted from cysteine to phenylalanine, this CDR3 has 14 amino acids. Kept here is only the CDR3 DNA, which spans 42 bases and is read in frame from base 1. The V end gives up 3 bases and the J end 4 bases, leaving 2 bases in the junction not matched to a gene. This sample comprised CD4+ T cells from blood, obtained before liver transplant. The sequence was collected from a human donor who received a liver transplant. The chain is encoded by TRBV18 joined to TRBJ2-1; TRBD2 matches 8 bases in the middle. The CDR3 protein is CASSPGLEYNEQFF. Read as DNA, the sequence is TGTGCCAGCTCACCGGGACTAGAGTACAATGAGCAGTTCTTC.